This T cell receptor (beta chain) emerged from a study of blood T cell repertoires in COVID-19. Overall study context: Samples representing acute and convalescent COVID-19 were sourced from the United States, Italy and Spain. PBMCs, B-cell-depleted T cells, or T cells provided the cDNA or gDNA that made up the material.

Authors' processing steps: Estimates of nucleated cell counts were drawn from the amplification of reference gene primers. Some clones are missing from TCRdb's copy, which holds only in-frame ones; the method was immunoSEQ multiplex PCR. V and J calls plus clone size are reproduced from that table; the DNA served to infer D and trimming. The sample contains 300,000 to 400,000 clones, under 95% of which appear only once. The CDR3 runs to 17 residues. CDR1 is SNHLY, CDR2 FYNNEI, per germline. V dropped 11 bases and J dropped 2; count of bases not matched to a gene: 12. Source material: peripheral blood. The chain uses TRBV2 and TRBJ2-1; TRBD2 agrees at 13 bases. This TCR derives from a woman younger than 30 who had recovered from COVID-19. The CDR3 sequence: CAGKGLAGVEPYNEQFF. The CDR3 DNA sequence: TGTGCCGGAAAAGGACTAGCGGGAGTAGAACCCTACAATGAGCAGTTCTTC.